One and the same sample provided the 30 T cell receptor beta chains below, sequenced in a study of shared clonotypes between healthy human individuals. CD45RO-negative, CCR7-selected cells formed the naive CD8 fraction, which excluded terminally differentiated effector memory CD45RA+ cells. Repertoires were generated with immunoSEQ multiplex PCR, while TCRdb's copy carries only in-frame clones and drops some. The data hold over 2 million clones, with about 95% observed a single time. Sample: naive CD8+ T cells sorted from blood. These receptors all stem from a young man in good health.

This clone was observed a single time. The chain recombines TRBV11-2 with TRBJ2-3; D is uncertain. CDR3 length: 16 residues. Germline CDR1 SGHAT, CDR2 FQNNGV. The V end lost 1 base, the J end lost 2 bases, and 13 bases lay between the germline ends. The CDR3 here is CASSLVPYSNTDTQYF. The CDR3 bases are TGTGCCAGCAGCTTAGTACCGTACTCAAACACAGATACGCAGTATTTT.

In nucleotides, the CDR3 is TGTGCCACCGCCCCCCCCCTCGGGGTGGGCTACACCTTC. This sequence encodes CATAPPLGVGYTF. V is TRBV18 and J is TRBJ1-2; D is undetermined. CDR3 size: 13 residues. The ends were cut back, 10 bases at V and 8 bases at J, with 20 bases in the middle. Germline V gene sequence: CDR1 KGHSH, CDR2 LQKENI.

This chain joins TRBV7-6 and TRBJ2-7, with 8 bases fitting TRBD1. V shed 5 bases, J shed 1 base, and the junction held 16 bases outside the gene matches. Germline assignment: CDR1 SGHVS and CDR2 FNYEAQ. The CDR3 loop spans 18 amino acids. CDR3 DNA sequence: TGTGCCAGCAGCCCAACCAGTCAGGGGGCGGAGGGGTCCTACGAGCAGTACTTC. Protein: CASSPTSQGAEGSYEQYF.

The V gene is TRBV7-8, the J gene TRBJ2-1; possibly TRBD2 for D (6 bases). The germline gives CDR1 SGHVS, CDR2 FQNEAQ. Trimming shortened V by 7 bases and J by 4 bases, and 20 bases separated the two germline ends. This CDR3 contains 16 residues. The CDR3 bases are TGTGCCAGCATCGCTAGGACGGAGGGCGTTTACAATGAGCAGTTCTTC. Translation: CASIARTEGVYNEQFF.

Note on this clone: The sample carries other DNA sequences with the same CDR3. The genes are TRBV6-5 and TRBJ2-7; unclear D gene. V was trimmed by 0 bases and J by 1 base, leaving 7 bases between them. The length of the CDR3 is 14 residues. Germline CDR1 reads MNHEY; CDR2 reads SVGAGI. The CDR3: CASSYSADSYEQYF. The CDR3 nucleotides are TGTGCCAGCAGTTACTCGGCGGATTCCTACGAGCAGTACTTC.

CDR3 DNA: TGTGCCTGGAGTGTGGTAGCGGGAGAGGGGGATACGCAGTATTTT. Its protein product is CAWSVVAGEGDTQYF. The chain carries TRBV30 and TRBJ2-3, with TRBD2 matching 9 bases. The germline CDR1 and CDR2 sequences are GTSNPN and SVGIG (reference sequence). V dropped 0 bases and J dropped 6; count of bases not matched to a gene: 7. The CDR3 has 15 amino acids.

This chain uses TRBV9 with TRBJ2-3; TRBD2 aligns across 13 bases. CDR1 and CDR2 from the germline V gene are SGDLS and YYNGEE. The CDR3 length is 18 residues. After removal of 3 bases from V and 5 bases from J, the junction contained 12 bases not matched to a gene. CDR3 sequence (DNA): TGTGCCAGCAGCGCGGGACTAGCGGGGACTATTTCTCTAGATACGCAGTATTTT. Amino acid sequence: CASSAGLAGTISLDTQYF.

The chain recombines TRBV29-1 with TRBJ2-3; 14 positions agree with TRBD2. The V segment lost 5 bases and the J segment 6 bases; nucleotides outside the gene matches: 16. The germline V gene has CDR1 SQVTM and CDR2 ANQGSEA. The CDR3 is made up of 18 amino acids. CDR3 coding DNA: TGCAGCGTTTCTGGACTAGCGGGAGGTTATAGTGGAAAGGATACGCAGTATTTT. This codes for CSVSGLAGGYSGKDTQYF.

The V and J genes are TRBV7-9 and TRBJ1-2; 7 positions match TRBD1. With V trimmed by 4 bases and J by 3 bases, 8 bases remained unmatched. Per germline, CDR1 SEHNR and CDR2 FQNEAQ (reference sequence). The CDR3 extends over 15 amino acids. In nucleotides, the CDR3 is TGTGCCAGCAGCTCACCCACAGGGGACTACTATGGCTACACCTTC. Translated, it gives CASSSPTGDYYGYTF.

The chain links TRBV2 to TRBJ2-1; tentatively, D is TRBD2 (5 bases). Trimming stripped 3 bases from V and 0 bases from J, with 12 bases between. Per the germline V gene, CDR1 is SNHLY and CDR2 is FYNNEI. The CDR3 is made up of 16 amino acids. CDR3 amino acids: CASSDNGGGSYNEQFF. In DNA, the CDR3 is TGTGCCAGCAGTGATAACGGCGGAGGCTCCTACAATGAGCAGTTCTTC.

Comment on this clone: The sample has other DNA sequences that encode this CDR3 too. V and J are TRBV7-6 and TRBJ2-7; D call uncertain. V was cut by 2 bases and J by 1 base, with 6 bases left in between. The length of the CDR3 is 13 residues. Germline CDR1 SGHVS, CDR2 FNYEAQ. The CDR3 sequence is CASSLSGSYEQYF. Here the CDR3 DNA reads TGTGCCAGCAGCTTAAGTGGTTCCTACGAGCAGTACTTC. Combining the CDR3 with reference TRBV7-6 and TRBJ2-7 gives the whole variable domain GAGVSQSPRYKVTKRGQDVALRCDPISGHVSLYWYRQALGQGPEFLTYFNYEAQQDKSGLPNDRFSAERPEGSISTLTIQRTEQRDSAMYRCASSLSGSYEQYFGPGTRLTVT.

The chain is built from TRBV10-3 and TRBJ2-7; D is perhaps TRBD1 (6 bases). V was cut by 6 bases and J by 3 bases, with 12 bases left in between. The CDR3 covers 13 residues. CDR1 and CDR2 (germline): ENHRY, SYGVKD. DNA of the CDR3: TGTGCCATCAGAACTGAACAGGGCTACGAGCAGTACTTC. Amino acid sequence: CAIRTEQGYEQYF.

The V and J genes are TRBV11-2 and TRBJ2-7, with unresolved D. The germline gives CDR1 SGHAT, CDR2 FQNNGV. V gave up 0 bases and J gave up 3 bases, with 12 bases separating them. The length of the CDR3 is 15 residues. DNA for the CDR3: TGTGCCAGCAGCTTAGATGGAACGGCCGGCTACGAGCAGTACTTC. It specifies CASSLDGTAGYEQYF.

The genes are TRBV6-6 and TRBJ1-1, with D possibly TRBD1 on 5 matching bases. Looked up from germline, CDR1 is MNHNY and CDR2 is SVGAGI (reference sequence). The CDR3 contains 14 residues. Trimming cost V 0 bases and J 6 bases, with 11 bases left between them. The chain's CDR3 is CASSYSGEGSEAFF. For the CDR3, the DNA is TGTGCCAGCAGTTACTCGGGGGAGGGTTCTGAAGCTTTCTTT.

The sample holds one count of this clone. V is TRBV19 and J is TRBJ1-1; D not certain. Germline V gene lookup returns CDR1 LNHDA and CDR2 SQIVND (reference sequence). This CDR3 region has 13 residues. Trimming left V 5 bases short and J 1 base short, with 8 bases between. CDR3 loop: CASSVKANTEAFF. CDR3 DNA: TGTGCCAGTAGTGTTAAGGCGAACACTGAAGCTTTCTTT.

The V gene is TRBV11-2, the J gene TRBJ2-5, with 8 bases fitting TRBD2. The CDR3 spans 15 residues. Germline CDR1 SGHAT, CDR2 FQNNGV. Losses at the gene ends were 0 bases for V and 4 bases for J; bases not matched to a gene: 4. The DNA of the CDR3 is TGTGCCAGCAGCTTAGAAGCAGCGGGAGTAGAGACCCAGTACTTC. Translated, it gives CASSLEAAGVETQYF.

This rearrangement joins TRBV9 to TRBJ1-1; maybe TRBD1 (6 bases). The CDR3 length is 16 residues. V was pared by 4 bases and J by 5 bases, with 21 bases between. Germline V lookup: CDR1 SGDLS, CDR2 YYNGEE. CDR3 loop: CASSTVTTGPHTEAFF. The CDR3 region has the DNA TGTGCCAGCAGCACGGTAACGACAGGCCCTCATACTGAAGCTTTCTTT. Complete variable domain (other parts from reference TRBV9 and TRBJ1-1): DSGVTQTPKHLITATGQRVTLRCSPRSGDLSVYWYQQSLDQGLQFLIQYYNGEERAKGNILERFSAQQFPDLHSELNLSSLELGDSALYFCASSTVTTGPHTEAFFGQGTRLTVV.

The J gene is TRBJ2-7, the V gene TRBV15; unclear D gene. Looked up from germline, CDR1 is LNHNV and CDR2 is YYDKDF (reference sequence). The CDR3 sequence is 13 residues long. Trimming took 3 bases from V and 5 from J, leaving 11 bases between them. The CDR3 loop is CATSSPGLNEQYF. In DNA form, the CDR3 reads TGTGCCACCAGCAGTCCGGGTCTGAACGAGCAGTACTTC.

The chain is built from TRBV4-3 and TRBJ2-1, with D unresolved. Trimming shortened V by 0 bases and J by 6 bases, and 18 bases separated the two germline ends. The length of the CDR3 is 17 residues. CDR1 is LGHNA, CDR2 YSLEER, per germline. The CDR3 bases are TGCGCCAGCAGCCAAGATATGGCCTTAACAATGGGCAATGAGCAGTTCTTC. Its translation: CASSQDMALTMGNEQFF.

The rearrangement uses TRBV30 and TRBJ2-5; D might be TRBD1 (6 bases). Germline CDR1 reads GTSNPN; CDR2 reads SVGIG (reference sequence). The CDR3 sequence is 14 residues long. Deletions cut 1 base from V and 5 bases from J, with 14 bases between. For the CDR3, the DNA is TGTGCCTGGAGTGCCTCAGGGGACCGGGAGACCCAGTACTTC. Encoded protein: CAWSASGDRETQYF.

About this clone: Other DNA variants within this sample encode the same CDR3. This rearrangement joins TRBV7-9 to TRBJ2-1, with D uncertain. The V and J ends lost 5 bases and 5 bases respectively, with 1 base between them. The CDR3 runs to 10 residues. The germline V gene has CDR1 SEHNR and CDR2 FQNEAQ (reference sequence). CDR3 amino acids: CASSNNEQFF. CDR3 sequence (DNA): TGTGCCAGCAGCAACAATGAGCAGTTCTTC. The full variable domain, completed using reference TRBV7-9 and TRBJ2-1, is DTGVSQNPRHKITKRGQNVTFRCDPISEHNRLYWYRQTLGQGPEFLTYFQNEAQLEKSRLLSDRFSAERPKGSFSTLEIQRTEQGDSAMYLCASSNNEQFFGPGTRLTVL.

This clone appeared a single time. This sample includes further DNA sequences coding for the same CDR3. This chain links TRBV27 with TRBJ1-5, with D perhaps TRBD1 (6 bases). Germline V gene data show CDR1 as MNHEY and CDR2 as SMNVEV (reference sequence). CDR3 length: 13 amino acids. The V gene lost 4 bases and the J gene lost 3 bases, with 7 bases spanning the gap. The CDR3: CASSWDNNQPQHF. DNA for the CDR3: TGTGCCAGCAGTTGGGACAACAATCAGCCCCAGCATTTT.

The rearrangement uses TRBV7-9 and TRBJ2-1; TRBD2 aligns across 9 bases. This CDR3 comprises 15 residues. J gave up 9 bases and V 0 bases, and 6 bases lay outside the gene matches. CDR1 SEHNR and CDR2 FQNEAQ come from the germline V gene (reference sequence). In nucleotides, the CDR3 is TGTGCCAGCAGCTTAGCCATAGCGGGAGACTCTGAGCAGTTCTTC. Protein: CASSLAIAGDSEQFF.

This rearrangement joins TRBV28 to TRBJ2-4; 7 positions agree with TRBD2. V shed 6 bases, J shed 0 bases, and the junction held 5 bases outside the gene matches. Germline-derived CDR1 and CDR2 are MDHEN and SYDVKM. This CDR3 has 15 residues. The chain's CDR3 is CASSAAGEAKNIQYF. In DNA form, the CDR3 reads TGTGCCAGCAGCGCCGCGGGAGAAGCCAAAAACATTCAGTACTTC.

This clone was recorded only once. V is TRBV7-9 and J is TRBJ2-3; tentatively, D is TRBD1 (6 bases). Trimming took 4 bases from V and 0 from J, leaving 14 bases between them. The CDR3 extends over 16 amino acids. Looked up from germline, CDR1 is SEHNR and CDR2 is FQNEAQ (reference sequence). The CDR3 protein is CASSSQRQVSTDTQYF. Written as DNA, the CDR3 is TGTGCCAGCAGCTCTCAGAGACAGGTTAGCACAGATACGCAGTATTTT.

This rearrangement joins TRBV7-9 to TRBJ2-1; the D gene is possibly TRBD2 (5 bases). The CDR3 spans 13 residues. Trimming left V 1 base short and J 8 bases short, with 9 bases between. Looked up from germline, CDR1 is SEHNR and CDR2 is FQNEAQ (reference sequence). The DNA of the CDR3 is TGTGCCAGCAGCTTAGATTCAGCGGATGAGCAGTTCTTC. Encoded protein: CASSLDSADEQFF.

This chain joins TRBV6-1 and TRBJ1-2, with 8 bases matching TRBD1. Germline CDR1 reads MNHNS; CDR2 reads SASEGT. The CDR3 has 16 residues. V was clipped by 3 bases and J by 8 bases; unmatched bases: 14. The chain's CDR3 is CASSDLVGQGIGGYTF. The CDR3 nucleotides are TGTGCCAGCAGTGATTTGGTTGGACAGGGTATCGGAGGCTACACCTTC.

The rearrangement links TRBV27 to TRBJ1-2, with D possibly being TRBD1 (6 bases). Germline CDR1 reads MNHEY; CDR2 reads SMNVEV (reference sequence). The length of the CDR3 is 15 residues. V was pared by 6 bases and J by 2 bases, with 16 bases between. CDR3 in DNA: TGTGCCAGCAGCTGGAGGGGGTTGTCCAACTATGGCTACACCTTC. The encoded protein is CASSWRGLSNYGYTF.

This chain links TRBV5-1 with TRBJ2-2; 13 nucleotides line up with TRBD2. Germline V gene lookup returns CDR1 SGHRS and CDR2 YFSETQ. V shed 2 bases and J 8 bases; nucleotides not matched to a gene: 9. The length of the CDR3 is 17 residues. CDR3 bases: TGCGCCAGCAGCTTCGGACTAGCGGGAGACTTGAGGGGGGAGCTGTTTTTT. Translating it yields CASSFGLAGDLRGELFF. The full variable domain, rest sourced from reference TRBV5-1 and TRBJ2-2, is KAGVTQTPRYLIKTRGQQVTLSCSPISGHRSVSWYQQTPGQGLQFLFEYFSETQRNKGNFPGRFSGRQFSNSRSEMNVSTLELGDSALYLCASSFGLAGDLRGELFFGEGSRLTVL.

The V and J genes are TRBV6-5 and TRBJ2-1; D call uncertain. Germline V lookup: CDR1 MNHEY, CDR2 SVGAGI. The CDR3 contains 15 residues. Trimming pared 2 bases from V and 0 bases from J, leaving 8 bases between. The CDR3 reads CASSYTESSYNEQFF. DNA for the CDR3: TGTGCCAGCAGTTACACGGAAAGCTCCTACAATGAGCAGTTCTTC.